The 28 T cell receptor beta chains below come from one sample, sequenced in a study of blood T cells in healthy people across ages. Through a sample-barcoded 5' primer and a J-beta primer mix, a second PCR was run for roughly 7 to 11 cycles. Each CDR3 protein is one row after TCRdb ran MiXCR on the 5' RACE reads. The repertoire holds hundreds of thousands of distinct CDR3 sequences, with about 62% as singletons. The sample was blood. The source is a man between 25 and 39 years old in good health.

The sample holds a few counts of this clonotype. The chain recombines TRBV5-1 with TRBJ2-1; 7 bases match TRBD2. With V trimmed by 0 bases and J by 7 bases, 10 bases remained unmatched. The CDR3 is 16 residues long. Per germline, CDR1 SGHRS and CDR2 YFSETQ. In nucleotides, the CDR3 is TGCGCCAGCAGCTTGGCCCCGGGACTACAAAATAATGAGCAGTTCTTC. It yields the protein CASSLAPGLQNNEQFF.

V usage is TRBV10-1 and J usage is TRBJ2-2; D is undetermined. The CDR3 is 12 amino acids. Trimming removed 0 bases from V and 7 bases from J, with 3 bases in between. Germline V gene lookup returns CDR1 WNHNN and CDR2 SYGVQD (reference sequence). The CDR3 region has the DNA TGCGCCAGCAGTGAGTCCGACGGGGAGCTGTTTTTT. Translated, it gives CASSESDGELFF.

The rearrangement uses TRBV6-5 and TRBJ2-1, with D maybe TRBD2 (5 bases). With 2 bases removed from V and 7 bases from J, the gap between germline ends came to 21 bases. Germline CDR1 reads MNHEY; CDR2 reads SVGAGI. The CDR3 has 17 amino acids. The CDR3 protein is CASSYSSGVAFGNEQFF. CDR3 sequence (DNA): TGTGCCAGCAGTTACAGTAGTGGGGTAGCGTTCGGTAATGAGCAGTTCTTC.

This clonotype was detected a few times. V and J are TRBV7-2 and TRBJ2-7; 14 bases are a match to TRBD2. Trimming removed 2 bases from V and 7 bases from J; junction bases left unmatched: 7. Germline-derived CDR1 and CDR2 are SGHTA and FQGNSA. The CDR3 length is 16 residues. As DNA, the CDR3 is TGTGCCAGCAGCTTAAGGACTAGCGGGGGGCCTGGGGAGCAGTACTTC. Translation: CASSLRTSGGPGEQYF. Using reference TRBV7-2 and TRBJ2-7 for the parts outside the CDR3, the full variable domain is GAGVSQSPSNKVTEKGKDVELRCDPISGHTALYWYRQSLGQGLEFLIYFQGNSAPDKSGLPSDRFSAERTGGSVSTLTIQRTQQEDSAVYLCASSLRTSGGPGEQYFGPGTRLTVT.

This clonotype was counted a few times. The V and J genes are TRBV4-3 and TRBJ2-1; unclear D gene. CDR1 LGHNA and CDR2 YSLEER come from the germline V gene. V was cut by 0 bases and J by 0 bases, with 15 bases left in between. This CDR3 is built from 18 residues. Here the CDR3 reads CASSQDPPRVTSYNEQFF. In DNA, the CDR3 is TGCGCCAGCAGCCAAGATCCCCCGCGCGTGACCTCCTACAATGAGCAGTTCTTC.

This clonotype has only a few counts. This sequence joins TRBV3-1 and TRBJ1-1; D is possibly TRBD1 (6 bases). This CDR3 has 12 residues. The ends were cut back, 3 bases at V and 5 bases at J, with 7 bases in the middle. CDR1 and CDR2 (germline): LGHDT, YNNKEL (reference sequence). The CDR3 nucleotides read TGTGCCAGCAGCCAGGGACAAACTGAAGCTTTCTTT. Residues: CASSQGQTEAFF.

The V and J genes are TRBV27 and TRBJ2-4, with D possibly called TRBD1 or TRBD2 (5 bases each). This CDR3 contains 15 residues. The germline V gene encodes CDR1 MNHEY and CDR2 SMNVEV (reference sequence). Trimming removed 5 bases at V and 13 bases at J, with 24 bases between. CDR3 residues: CASSLLWGSGYGQYF. CDR3 DNA sequence: TGTGCCAGCAGTCTTCTATGGGGGTCAGGCTACGGGCAGTACTTC.

The rearrangement joins TRBV4-2 to TRBJ2-1, with D tentatively TRBD1 (6 bases). Germline assignment: CDR1 LGHNA and CDR2 YNFKEQ. The CDR3 is 16 residues long. V was trimmed by 0 bases and J by 6 bases, leaving 15 bases between them. This CDR3 is CASSQESGDNSNEQFF. CDR3 coding DNA: TGTGCCAGCAGCCAAGAGTCCGGGGACAACTCCAATGAGCAGTTCTTC.

The rearrangement links TRBV6-1 to TRBJ1-1; D perhaps matches TRBD1 (5 bases). Germline V lookup: CDR1 MNHNS, CDR2 SASEGT. The CDR3 consists of 15 residues. V lost 3 bases and J 0 bases, leaving 11 bases between the germline ends. The CDR3 spells CASSDQGTMNTEAFF. CDR3 coding DNA: TGTGCCAGCAGTGACCAGGGAACCATGAACACTGAAGCTTTCTTT.

The V gene is TRBV29-1, the J gene TRBJ1-4; 8 bases are a match to TRBD1. CDR3 length: 14 amino acids. Per germline, CDR1 SQVTM and CDR2 ANQGSEA. V shed 7 bases and J 8 bases; nucleotides not matched to a gene: 12. In nucleotides, the CDR3 is TGCAGCGCTGCGGCCGGGACAGGAGGAGAAAAACTGTTTTTT. This translates into CSAAAGTGGEKLFF. Complete variable domain (other parts from reference TRBV29-1 and TRBJ1-4): SAVISQKPSRDICQRGTSLTIQCQVDSQVTMMFWYRQQPGQSLTLIATANQGSEATYESGFVIDKFPISRPNLTFSTLTVSNMSPEDSSIYLCSAAAGTGGEKLFFGSGTQLSVL.

V gene TRBV6-6 combines with J gene TRBJ2-6; D remains ambiguous. The germline V and J ends were trimmed by 1 base and 2 bases, with 6 bases remaining between them. Germline CDR1 is MNHNY and CDR2 is SVGAGI (reference sequence). CDR3 length: 15 amino acids. The CDR3 protein is CASSYWAPGANVLTF. As DNA, the CDR3 is TGTGCCAGCAGTTACTGGGCTCCTGGGGCCAACGTCCTGACTTTC.

The chain joins TRBV12-3 or TRBV12-4 to TRBJ2-5; D is possibly TRBD1 or TRBD2 (6 bases each). The CDR3 loop spans 13 amino acids. V was pared by 6 bases and J by 7 bases, with 15 bases between. This CDR3 is CASRTDGGGTQYF. The DNA for the CDR3 is TGTGCCAGCAGGACGGACGGAGGGGGGACCCAGTACTTC.

V usage is TRBV20-1 and J usage is TRBJ1-4; D remains unclear. Trimming removed 6 bases at V and 7 bases at J, with 12 bases between. CDR1 and CDR2 from the germline V gene are DFQATT and SNEGSKA (reference sequence). This CDR3 has 12 amino acids. This chain's CDR3 is CSAPGGTEKLFF. Here the CDR3 DNA reads TGCAGTGCCCCGGGTGGTACTGAAAAACTGTTTTTT.

This clonotype was picked up a small number of times. The CDR3 loop reads CASSPQGRPDTQYF. CDR3 sequence (DNA): TGTGCCAGCAGCCCCCAGGGACGCCCAGATACGCAGTATTTT. V is TRBV7-8 and J is TRBJ2-3, with D perhaps given as TRBD1 or TRBD2 (5 bases each). Trimming left V 5 bases short and J 4 bases short, with 13 bases between. Germline V CDR1 and CDR2: SGHVS, FQNEAQ. The CDR3 sequence is 14 residues long.

The chain is built from TRBV6-2 or TRBV6-3 and TRBJ1-2, with 7 nucleotides matching TRBD1. Germline V gene lookup returns CDR1 MNHEY and CDR2 SVGEGT. The CDR3 consists of 13 residues. Unmatched junction bases numbered 9, after V lost 6 bases and J lost 8 bases. The DNA for the CDR3 is TGTGCCAGCAGCTTAACAGGGGCCAGCGGCTACACCTTC. Translating it yields CASSLTGASGYTF.

The V gene is TRBV5-1, the J gene TRBJ1-2, with D possibly TRBD1 on 6 matching bases. V gave up 5 bases and J gave up 3 bases, with 14 bases separating them. Germline V lookup: CDR1 SGHRS, CDR2 YFSETQ. The length of the CDR3 is 14 residues. The DNA for the CDR3 is TGCGCCAGCAGTAGCGGCAGACAGGACTATGGCTACACCTTC. Translated, it gives CASSSGRQDYGYTF. The full variable domain, in which reference TRBV5-1 and TRBJ1-2 provide the parts outside the CDR3, is KAGVTQTPRYLIKTRGQQVTLSCSPISGHRSVSWYQQTPGQGLQFLFEYFSETQRNKGNFPGRFSGRQFSNSRSEMNVSTLELGDSALYLCASSSGRQDYGYTFGSGTRLTVV.

In this sample, this clonotype turned up a few times. In nucleotides, the CDR3 is TGTGCCAGCAGCTTGGCGGCAGGGCGGTCCTACAATGAGCAGTTCTTC. Translated, it gives CASSLAAGRSYNEQFF. This sequence joins TRBV5-5 and TRBJ2-1; TRBD1 might be the D (5 bases). Germline V CDR1 and CDR2: SGHKS, YYEKEE (reference sequence). V was clipped by 0 bases and J by 1 base, with 11 bases between them. CDR3 length: 16 residues.

The gene calls are TRBV7-9 and TRBJ2-7, with 14 bases that match TRBD2. The ends lost 4 bases at V and 0 bases at J; junction bases unmatched: 8. Germline CDR1 and CDR2: SEHNR and FQNEAQ (reference sequence). The CDR3 runs 18 residues. DNA for the CDR3: TGTGCCAGCAGCTCCTCTCCGGGACTAGCGGGGGACTCCTACGAGCAGTACTTC. Encoded protein: CASSSSPGLAGDSYEQYF.

This clonotype was recorded a few times. The chain employs TRBV7-2 and TRBJ2-3; D perhaps matches TRBD2 (6 bases). Germline V gene lookup returns CDR1 SGHTA and CDR2 FQGNSA. The CDR3 consists of 15 residues. Trimming cost V 5 bases and J 6 bases, with 18 bases left between them. The CDR3 sequence is CASSPTGASYDTQYF. The CDR3 nucleotides read TGTGCCAGCAGCCCCACGGGAGCTTCCTACGATACGCAGTATTTT.

A few counts support this clonotype. This sequence joins TRBV24-1 and TRBJ1-5; perhaps TRBD1 as D (5 bases). Looked up from germline, CDR1 is KGHDR and CDR2 is SFDVKD. Trimming removed 4 bases from V and 6 bases from J, with 15 bases in between. The CDR3 extends over 15 amino acids. The CDR3 region is CATSDSRVLRQPQHF. The CDR3 nucleotides are TGTGCCACCAGTGACAGCAGGGTTCTTCGTCAGCCCCAGCATTTT.

The chain employs TRBV6-1 and TRBJ2-5, with TRBD1 identical over 8 bases. The J call may be in error: the DNA end matches TRBJ2-7 better. CDR3 length equals 17 residues. Germline V CDR1 and CDR2: MNHNS, SASEGT. The CDR3 loop is CASSLWDRYLRSSEQYF. Written as DNA, the CDR3 is TGTGCCAGCAGCCTCTGGGACAGGTATCTGAGAAGTAGCGAGCAGTACTTC.

The gene calls are TRBV6-1 and TRBJ2-7, with D uncertain. This CDR3 contains 13 residues. CDR1 is MNHNS and CDR2 is SASEGT in the germline V gene. Trimming cost V 2 bases and J 12 bases, with 17 bases left between them. Here the CDR3 reads CASSESGGIVAYF. DNA for the CDR3: TGTGCCAGCAGTGAATCTGGCGGAATTGTAGCGTACTTC.

The rearrangement links TRBV4-3 to TRBJ1-4, with 7 positions matching TRBD1. Per germline, CDR1 LGHNA and CDR2 YSLEER. The CDR3 covers 16 residues. Losses at the gene ends were 0 bases for V and 9 bases for J; bases not matched to a gene: 10. CDR3 residues: CASSQDHRGTGKKLFF. The CDR3 coding sequence is TGCGCCAGCAGCCAAGACCACAGGGGAACGGGGAAAAAACTGTTTTTT.

The chain carries TRBV20-1 and TRBJ2-5, with D hard to call. Looked up from germline, CDR1 is DFQATT and CDR2 is SNEGSKA (reference sequence). This CDR3 is 13 amino acids long. V gave up 6 bases and J gave up 1 base, with 12 bases separating them. CDR3 sequence reads: CSALDDRQETQYF. The CDR3 nucleotides read TGCAGTGCGTTGGACGACCGCCAAGAGACCCAGTACTTC.

The V gene is TRBV20-1, the J gene TRBJ2-1; D may correspond to TRBD1 or TRBD2 (5 bases each). Germline CDR1 is DFQATT and CDR2 is SNEGSKA (reference sequence). V was shortened by 0 bases and J by 6 bases, with 12 bases between the two germline ends. The CDR3 is 14 amino acids. This CDR3 reads CSAREPGTFNEQFF. In nucleotides, the CDR3 is TGCAGTGCTAGAGAACCGGGGACCTTCAATGAGCAGTTCTTC.

This chain links TRBV20-1 with TRBJ2-7; D is possibly TRBD1 (5 bases). Germline lookup yields CDR1 DFQATT and CDR2 SNEGSKA (reference sequence). CDR3 size: 15 residues. The V end was cut by 3 bases, the J end by 3 bases, with 18 bases between. CDR3 nucleotide sequence: TGCAGTGCTAGCACCTCTCCTGGAAGGGGCTACGAGCAGTACTTC. Its translation is CSASTSPGRGYEQYF.

The chain is built from TRBV20-1 and TRBJ1-1; TRBD1 might be the D (6 bases). From germline, CDR1 is DFQATT and CDR2 SNEGSKA (reference sequence). V gave up 6 bases and J gave up 8 bases, with 19 bases separating them. The CDR3 runs 13 residues. CDR3 sequence reads: CSALRTALSEAFF. The CDR3 DNA is TGCAGTGCCCTCCGGACAGCCTTATCCGAAGCTTTCTTT.

The chain links TRBV7-9 to TRBJ2-7, with D uncertain. Germline loops: CDR1 SEHNR, CDR2 FQNEAQ (reference sequence). V was pared by 5 bases and J by 1 base, with 12 bases between. The CDR3 is 14 residues long. For the CDR3, the DNA is TGTGCCAGCAGCCCACCGATAACGTCCTACGAGCAGTACTTC. Its translation is CASSPPITSYEQYF. The full variable domain, completed using reference TRBV7-9 and TRBJ2-7, is DTGVSQNPRHKITKRGQNVTFRCDPISEHNRLYWYRQTLGQGPEFLTYFQNEAQLEKSRLLSDRFSAERPKGSFSTLEIQRTEQGDSAMYLCASSPPITSYEQYFGPGTRLTVT.